This T cell receptor beta chain was sequenced for a study of technical replicates of blood from a few donors (dated by TCRdb to the late 2010s). CDR3 length: 18 amino acids, cysteine to phenylalanine. CDR3 DNA is the only sequence kept; it has 54 bases, read in frame from the first base. Trimming removed 0 bases from V and 1 base from J; the gene matches leave 4 bases unexplained. The germline V gene yields SGHAT for CDR1 and FQNNGV for CDR2. The library was obtained by the immunoSEQ multiplex PCR assay. What TCRdb holds here is the immuneACCESS table cut down to in-frame rearrangements. Part of the clones is not present; checked against another copy, under half of the missing clones reflect an unresolved V gene, and the others are unexplained. The table for this sample lists 98,000 or so clones; approximately 95% of them were counted only once. 0.2% to 0.25% of the sample is in the top ten clones.

On this clone itself: Its antigen is currently not known. No base qualities exist here, and no much larger clone lies one base off it.

This chain joins TRBV11-2 to TRBJ2-6, with TRBD2 matching 9 junction bases. Sample: T cells isolated from PBMCs. This TCR derives from a human donor in good health. CDR3 region: CASSLEASGTSGANVLTF. The sequenced DNA: TGTGCCAGCAGCTTAGAAGCTAGCGGGACATCTGGGGCCAACGTCCTGACTTTC.